Below, 3 T cell receptor beta chains from the same sample are listed, as sequenced in a study of T cells in Graves' hyperthyroidism and ophthalmopathy. It was RNA transcripts that yielded the amplified TCR beta CDR3 regions. First-round RT-PCR of the TCR CDR3 relied on the HTBI primer set. TCRdb used MiXCR to reprocess the multiplex PCR reads, holding one entry per CDR3 protein. This sample has 450,000 to 650,000 distinct CDR3 sequences; 20% to 25% occur once, and the top ten carry around 27%. Sequences were obtained from blood. Receptors originate from a man between 18 and 35 years old with Graves' hyperthyroidism.

This clonotype was picked up many times. This rearrangement joins TRBV7-9 to TRBJ2-7; D not certain. Germline V gives CDR1 SEHNR, CDR2 FQNEAQ (reference sequence). This CDR3 comprises 15 residues. Trimming pared 5 bases from V and 0 bases from J, leaving 14 bases between. This CDR3 is CASSPPSRSSYEQYF. Here the CDR3 DNA reads TGTGCCAGCAGCCCCCCGAGTAGGAGCTCCTACGAGCAGTACTTC.

This clonotype was observed a handful of times. The chain combines TRBV20-1 with TRBJ2-5; a weak D match, TRBD1 (7 bases). V was pared by 3 bases and J by 2 bases, with 16 bases between. Germline assignment: CDR1 DFQATT and CDR2 SNEGSKA (reference sequence). The CDR3 length is 15 residues. DNA for the CDR3: TGCAGTGCTAGTTGGAGGGGGCCGAAGCAAGAGACCCAGTACTTC. Translation gives CSASWRGPKQETQYF.

CDR3: CASSSSGSLGNLYSNQPQHF. CDR3 nucleotide sequence: TGTGCCAGCAGTTCGTCGGGGTCACTAGGGAACCTATATAGCAATCAGCCCCAGCATTTT. This chain joins TRBV28 and TRBJ1-5; the D is unclear. Germline V gene data show CDR1 as MDHEN and CDR2 as SYDVKM. Trimming left V 4 bases short and J 0 bases short, with 25 bases between. The CDR3 has 20 residues.